Listed below are T cell receptor beta chains from one sample, sequenced in a study of T cell responses to AZD1222 COVID-19 vaccine. Sequencing used immunoSEQ multiplex PCR; TCRdb keeps in-frame clones, though not all of them. The sample has around 87,000 clones; 80% to 90% are singletons. The sequencing used peripheral blood, collected 28 days after the second AZD1222 dose. These receptors all come from an adult who received the AZD1222 COVID-19 vaccine. Both conserved end residues are part of each CDR3. Each record gives: J gene, clone size, CDR3 length, V gene, D gene, CDR3 protein, CDR3 DNA. The D gene is left open where the match is weak. The listing skips clone size in some rows; elsewhere it reads once, few, many or a size class.

>TRBJ1-1|.|16|TRBV19|.
CASSKRRVERNTEAFF
TGTGCCAGTAGTAAACGCAGGGTGGAAAGGAACACTGAAGCTTTCTTT
>TRBJ2-1|.|12|TRBV12-5|TRBD1
CASGSTGDEQFF
TGTGCTAGTGGTTCCACAGGGGATGAGCAGTTCTTC
>TRBJ2-7|few|15|TRBV5-1|TRBD2
CASSKILAGQYEQYF
TGCGCCAGCAGCAAAATCCTAGCGGGGCAATACGAGCAGTACTTC
>TRBJ2-1|.|16|TRBV7-9|.
CASSLTGGGGESGQFF
TGTGCCAGCAGCTTAACGGGCGGGGGCGGCGAGTCTGGGCAGTTCTTC
>TRBJ1-2|.|14|TRBV7-5|.
CARSRTGSGCGYTF
TGTGCCAGAAGCCGTACAGGGTCAGGGTGTGGCTACACCTTC
>TRBJ1-2|once|14|TRBV2|.
CASSPPGINYGYTF
TGTGCCAGCAGTCCCCCCGGGATTAACTATGGCTACACCTTC
>TRBJ1-1|once|20|TRBV4-3|TRBD1
CASSQDWWATETGMNTEAFF
TGCGCCAGCAGCCAAGATTGGTGGGCCACAGAGACAGGGATGAACACTGAAGCTTTCTTT
>TRBJ2-3|once|14|TRBV2|TRBD2
CASSPTSGTDTQYF
TGTGCCAGCAGTCCGACTAGCGGGACAGATACGCAGTATTTT
>TRBJ1-5|.|15|TRBV9|.
CASSAGGVHNQPQHF
TGTGCCAGCAGCGCCGGGGGAGTGCACAATCAGCCCCAGCATTTT
>TRBJ1-4|.|14|TRBV3-1/TRBV3-2|.
CASSQGQGNEKLFF
TGTGCCAGCAGCCAAGGGCAGGGTAATGAAAAACTGTTTTTT
>TRBJ1-1|.|15|TRBV19|TRBD1
CASSIQGAQGTEAFF
TGTGCCAGTAGTATCCAGGGGGCGCAGGGCACTGAAGCTTTCTTT
>TRBJ2-1|.|16|TRBV7-2|.
CASSPGPGGAPREQFF
TGTGCCAGCAGCCCAGGGCCGGGGGGCGCCCCTCGTGAGCAGTTCTTC
>TRBJ2-5|.|14|TRBV27|TRBD1
CASSFFRGQETQYF
TGTGCCAGCAGTTTTTTCAGGGGGCAAGAGACCCAGTACTTC
>TRBJ2-1|.|15|TRBV5-1|TRBD2
CASSGLAGGNNEQFF
TGCGCCAGCAGCGGGCTGGCGGGGGGCAACAATGAGCAGTTCTTC
>TRBJ1-5|.|18|TRBV11-3|TRBD1
CASSFPTDRAGSNQPQHF
TGTGCCAGCAGCTTCCCGACCGACAGGGCGGGGAGCAATCAGCCCCAGCATTTT
>TRBJ2-3|.|16|TRBV9|.
CASSVTPARSTDTQYF
TGTGCCAGCAGCGTAACGCCAGCGAGGAGCACAGATACGCAGTATTTT